The 28 T cell receptor beta chains in this list originate from one sample, sequenced in a study of OX40 agonist ivuxolimab in advanced cancers. Repertoires were generated with immunoSEQ multiplex PCR, while TCRdb's copy carries only in-frame clones and drops some. The profile shows over 100,000 clones, around 93% of them singletons. Here the sequenced sample was CD4+ or CD8+ T cells sorted from blood, taken in a trial of the OX40 agonist ivuxolimab. These receptors were obtained from an adult with an advanced solid tumor such as melanoma, head and neck, liver or kidney cancer.

The chain has TRBV11-3 and TRBJ1-1, with TRBD1 identical over 7 bases. The J segment lost 4 bases and the V segment lost 5 bases, leaving 4 bases of the junction unmatched. The V gene's germline CDR1 is SGHNT and CDR2 YENEEA. This CDR3 is built from 13 residues. The CDR3 nucleotides read TGTGCCAGCAGCCCCAGGGGGGGCACTGAAGCTTTCTTT. Residues: CASSPRGGTEAFF.

In this sample, this clone turned up once. V is TRBV6-6 and J is TRBJ1-1; D is perhaps TRBD1 (5 bases). Trimming took off 0 bases at V and 5 bases at J, with 10 bases between the two ends. The CDR3 covers 14 residues. CDR1 is MNHNY and CDR2 is SVGAGI in the germline V gene (reference sequence). The CDR3 sequence is CASSYSPGLTEAFF. The CDR3 nucleotides are TGTGCCAGCAGTTACTCACCAGGGTTGACTGAAGCTTTCTTT.

The chain employs TRBV28 and TRBJ2-7; 7 nucleotides align to TRBD2. The J segment lost 5 bases and the V segment lost 6 bases, leaving 7 bases of the junction unmatched. Per the germline V gene, CDR1 is MDHEN and CDR2 is SYDVKM. The CDR3 is made up of 13 amino acids. The CDR3 nucleotides read TGTGCCAGCAGGTTTCGGGGGGTTGACGAGCAGTACTTC. Encoded protein: CASRFRGVDEQYF.

The CDR3 bases are TGTGCCAGCAGCTTAGGGGAGGCCAAGCAGTACTTC. Protein product: CASSLGEAKQYF. The chain joins TRBV7-9 to TRBJ2-7, with D maybe TRBD2 (6 bases). The V and J ends lost 1 base and 8 bases respectively, with 9 bases between them. The CDR3 has 12 amino acids. Germline V gene sequence: CDR1 SEHNR, CDR2 FQNEAQ (reference sequence).

Notes on this clone: Within the sample, other DNA sequences also encode this same CDR3. The chain is built from TRBV7-9 and TRBJ2-7; the D is unclear. CDR3 length: 13 residues. From germline, CDR1 is SEHNR and CDR2 FQNEAQ (reference sequence). V lost 5 bases, J lost 4 bases, and 12 bases lay in between. The CDR3 sequence: CASSPDRPYEQYF. The CDR3 coding sequence is TGTGCCAGCAGCCCAGACCGACCGTACGAGCAGTACTTC.

The V gene is TRBV5-4, the J gene TRBJ2-7, with TRBD1 matching 7 bases. V lost 2 bases, J lost 3 bases, and 5 bases stayed unmatched. Germline loops: CDR1 SGHNT, CDR2 YYREEE (reference sequence). CDR3 length: 14 residues. The CDR3 spells CASSFRDRHYEQYF. CDR3 nucleotide sequence: TGTGCCAGCAGCTTCCGGGACAGACACTACGAGCAGTACTTC.

The V gene is TRBV7-9, the J gene TRBJ2-7; 10 positions agree with TRBD2. The CDR3 loop spans 15 amino acids. V was pared by 4 bases and J by 3 bases, with 6 bases of the junction left unmatched. The germline V gene encodes CDR1 SEHNR and CDR2 FQNEAQ (reference sequence). CDR3 in DNA: TGTGCCAGCAGCTCCATAGCGGGAGGCTACTACGAGCAGTACTTC. This codes for CASSSIAGGYYEQYF.

The chain joins TRBV2 to TRBJ2-2, with a tentative D call TRBD1 (6 bases). Trimming took 1 base from V and 0 from J, leaving 6 bases between them. The CDR3 contains 15 residues. The germline gives CDR1 SNHLY, CDR2 FYNNEI. In DNA form, the CDR3 reads TGTGCCAGCAGTGAAGGGACAGCGAACACCGGGGAGCTGTTTTTT. This gives the protein CASSEGTANTGELFF. Using reference TRBV2 and TRBJ2-2 for the parts outside the CDR3, the full variable domain is EPEVTQTPSHQVTQMGQEVILRCVPISNHLYFYWYRQILGQKVEFLVSFYNNEISEKSEIFDDQFSVERPDGSNFTLKIRSTKLEDSAMYFCASSEGTANTGELFFGEGSRLTVL.

This chain's CDR3 is CASSSKREGLNEQFF. Written as DNA, the CDR3 is TGTGCCAGCAGCTCAAAGCGGGAGGGCCTCAATGAGCAGTTCTTC. The chain carries TRBV11-3 and TRBJ2-1; 10 bases align to TRBD2. J was trimmed by 6 bases and V by 4 bases; bases with no gene match: 6. Germline CDR1 is SGHNT and CDR2 is YENEEA. There are 15 residues in the CDR3. The complete variable domain, with remaining parts taken from reference TRBV11-3 and TRBJ2-1, reads EAGVVQSPRYKIIEKKQPVAFWCNPISGHNTLYWYLQNLGQGPELLIRYENEEAVDDSQLPKDRFSAERLKGVDSTLKIQPAELGDSAVYLCASSSKREGLNEQFFGPGTRLTVL.

V usage is TRBV6-5 and J usage is TRBJ1-2; D might be TRBD1 (6 bases). The germline V gene has CDR1 MNHEY and CDR2 SVGAGI. Trimming removed 5 bases at V and 8 bases at J, with 15 bases between. The CDR3 covers 13 residues. CDR3 amino acids: CASSPGADRGYTF. In DNA, the CDR3 is TGTGCCAGCAGTCCCGGGGCGGACAGAGGCTACACCTTC.

The rearrangement uses TRBV6-5 and TRBJ2-1; D call uncertain. Germline V gene data show CDR1 as MNHEY and CDR2 as SVGAGI. Trimming pared 0 bases from V and 0 bases from J, leaving 6 bases between. The CDR3 runs 15 residues. The CDR3 spells CASSYSTGSYNEQFF. In DNA, the CDR3 is TGTGCCAGCAGTTACTCAACGGGCTCCTACAATGAGCAGTTCTTC.

The chain links TRBV7-8 to TRBJ2-7; TRBD2 matches 8 bases. V shed 6 bases, J shed 2 bases, and the junction held 6 bases outside the gene matches. The CDR3 sequence is 14 residues long. Germline CDR1 SGHVS, CDR2 FQNEAQ. Here the CDR3 reads CASRPPGLAYEQYF. CDR3 nucleotides: TGTGCCAGCAGACCTCCGGGACTAGCCTACGAGCAGTACTTC.

The chain links TRBV6-6 to TRBJ1-2; 9 bases match TRBD1. Germline-derived CDR1 and CDR2 are MNHNY and SVGAGI (reference sequence). The junction had 7 bases not matched to a gene; V was cut back by 4 bases and J by 4 bases. The CDR3 loop spans 15 amino acids. The CDR3 protein is CASSLSGQGFYGYTF. The CDR3 DNA is TGTGCCAGCAGTTTATCGGGACAGGGCTTCTATGGCTACACCTTC.

J is TRBJ2-2 and V is TRBV18, with TRBD1 identical over 10 bases. CDR1 and CDR2 (germline): KGHSH, LQKENI. V shed 8 bases, J shed 4 bases, and the junction held 7 bases outside the gene matches. The CDR3 covers 15 residues. As DNA, the CDR3 is TGTGCCAGCGAAAGCAGGACAGGGGGCACCGGGGAGCTGTTTTTT. It specifies CASESRTGGTGELFF. The full variable domain, in which reference TRBV18 and TRBJ2-2 provide the parts outside the CDR3, is NAGVMQNPRHLVRRRGQEARLRCSPMKGHSHVYWYRQLPEEGLKFMVYLQKENIIDESGMPKERFSAEFPKEGPSILRIQQVVRGDSAAYFCASESRTGGTGELFFGEGSRLTVL.

The rearrangement links TRBV14 to TRBJ1-1; perhaps TRBD1 as D (5 bases). The CDR3 runs 13 residues. V gave up 2 bases and J gave up 9 bases, with 13 bases separating them. Germline-derived CDR1 and CDR2 are SGHDN and FVKESK. The CDR3 reads CASSQFQGLKAFF. The CDR3 coding sequence is TGTGCCAGCAGCCAATTCCAGGGACTGAAAGCTTTCTTT.

This clone appeared once. The gene calls are TRBV7-8 and TRBJ1-4; unclear D gene. This CDR3 spans 12 amino acids. CDR1 and CDR2 from the germline V gene are SGHVS and FQNEAQ. Trimming removed 9 bases from V and 8 bases from J, with 13 bases in between. CDR3 nucleotides: TGTGCCAGTGCCCGGTATGGCGAAAAACTGTTTTTT. Its translation: CASARYGEKLFF.

The chain combines TRBV14 with TRBJ2-3, with 7 bases aligning to TRBD2. Germline CDR1 reads SGHDN; CDR2 reads FVKESK. The CDR3 covers 14 residues. Trimming cost V 4 bases and J 1 base; bases outside gene matches: 2. CDR3 loop: CASSLGGGTDTQYF. The CDR3 region has the DNA TGTGCCAGCAGCCTTGGGGGGGGCACAGATACGCAGTATTTT.

The chain joins TRBV18 to TRBJ1-2, with 7 bases lining up with TRBD1. V lost 1 base and J lost 4; bases outside the gene matches: 9. Germline CDR1 reads KGHSH; CDR2 reads LQKENI. The CDR3 runs 16 residues. In DNA, the CDR3 is TGTGCCAGCTCACCACGGACCGGGACAGCGCTCTATGGCTACACCTTC. It encodes CASSPRTGTALYGYTF.

In regard to this clone: One junction end does not reproduce the germline sequence, and a read error may be involved. The genes are TRBV5-4 and TRBJ1-1; D call uncertain. The CDR3 contains 13 residues. CDR1 is SGHNT, CDR2 YYREEE, per germline (reference sequence). Written as DNA, the CDR3 is TGCGCCAGCAGCCGCGGAGTGAACACTGAAGCTTTCTTT. This codes for CASSRGVNTEAFF.

The CDR3 sequence is CASSVSAGQSYEQYF. The CDR3 nucleotides are TGTGCCAGCAGCGTATCGGCGGGGCAGTCCTACGAGCAGTACTTC. V is TRBV9 and J is TRBJ2-7; tentatively, D is TRBD2 (6 bases). This CDR3 has 15 residues. The germline CDR1 and CDR2 sequences are SGDLS and YYNGEE. Trimming removed 1 base from V and 1 base from J, with 12 bases in between.

This clone was recorded only once. The chain employs TRBV18 and TRBJ1-5, with 9 bases fitting TRBD1. V trimming: 3 bases; J trimming: 3 bases; junction bases outside the gene matches: 9. Germline loops: CDR1 KGHSH, CDR2 LQKENI. CDR3 length: 17 residues. The CDR3 sequence: CASSPPGQGRYNQPQHF. CDR3 coding DNA: TGTGCCAGCTCACCTCCGGGACAGGGAAGATACAATCAGCCCCAGCATTTT. The full variable domain, completed using reference TRBV18 and TRBJ1-5, is NAGVMQNPRHLVRRRGQEARLRCSPMKGHSHVYWYRQLPEEGLKFMVYLQKENIIDESGMPKERFSAEFPKEGPSILRIQQVVRGDSAAYFCASSPPGQGRYNQPQHFGDGTRLSIL.

Written as DNA, the CDR3 is TGTGCCAGCAGCTTGGGATCCACAGCGGCCGGGAACTATGGCTACACCTTC. This translates into CASSLGSTAAGNYGYTF. The rearrangement joins TRBV7-2 to TRBJ1-2; no reliable D call. This CDR3 spans 17 amino acids. Trimming cost V 3 bases and J 2 bases, with 19 bases left between them. CDR1 and CDR2 (germline): SGHTA, FQGNSA.

This chain connects TRBV30 to TRBJ2-3, with TRBD2 as a possible D gene (5 bases). CDR1 is GTSNPN, CDR2 SVGIG, per germline (reference sequence). This CDR3 spans 11 amino acids. V lost 5 bases, J lost 5 bases, and 8 bases lay in between. The CDR3 DNA follows: TGTGCCTGGGAAGGAGGAGATACGCAGTATTTT. As protein: CAWEGGDTQYF.

V and J are TRBV6-6 and TRBJ2-7, with 8 bases aligning to TRBD2. The V gene's germline CDR1 is MNHNY and CDR2 SVGAGI (reference sequence). The CDR3 has 15 residues. V was pared by 6 bases and J by 0 bases, with 7 bases of the junction left unmatched. The CDR3 is CASSAGGASSYEQYF. The DNA for the CDR3 is TGTGCCAGCAGCGCCGGGGGGGCCAGCTCCTACGAGCAGTACTTC.

This chain connects TRBV11-2 to TRBJ1-5; D is possibly TRBD1 (5 bases). The V end lost 2 bases, the J end lost 2 bases, and 13 bases lay between the germline ends. The germline V gene encodes CDR1 SGHAT and CDR2 FQNNGV. The CDR3 has 16 amino acids. CDR3 coding DNA: TGTGCCAGCAGCTTAAATTGGGGGGGAGGCAATCAGCCCCAGCATTTT. Its protein is CASSLNWGGGNQPQHF.

This rearrangement joins TRBV5-5 to TRBJ2-1; maybe TRBD2 (6 bases). The length of the CDR3 is 14 residues. From germline, CDR1 is SGHKS and CDR2 YYEKEE (reference sequence). Trimming stripped 5 bases from V and 7 bases from J, with 16 bases between. CDR3 coding DNA: TGTGCCAGCAGTGGGGGGACGACCGGAAATGAGCAGTTCTTC. This encodes CASSGGTTGNEQFF.

The V call is TRBV28, the J call TRBJ1-4, with D maybe TRBD1 (6 bases). The germline V and J ends were trimmed by 7 bases and 0 bases, with 12 bases remaining between them. The CDR3 loop spans 15 amino acids. Germline CDR1 is MDHEN and CDR2 is SYDVKM. CDR3 loop: CASTRGHATNEKLFF. CDR3 DNA sequence: TGTGCCAGCACCAGGGGCCATGCAACTAATGAAAAACTGTTTTTT.

This clone turned up a few times. The genes are TRBV28 and TRBJ1-2; D unresolved. V lost 4 bases and J 6 bases, leaving 9 bases between the germline ends. This CDR3 has 12 residues. Germline V lookup: CDR1 MDHEN, CDR2 SYDVKM. The CDR3 here is CASSSAMNGYTF. CDR3 DNA: TGTGCCAGCAGTTCAGCAATGAATGGCTACACCTTC.